This TCR beta chain was documented in a study of immune evolution from preneoplasia to lung adenocarcinoma. Study observations and caveats: From normal lung to invasive adenocarcinoma, top clone frequencies appeared to decrease. Normal lung had highest clonality; later lesions appeared denser, more diverse.

Patient tissue came from resections in Japan or China, 2014–2017. Each case's diagnosis was confirmed by two pathologists on H&E. CDR3 length: 13 amino acids. Trimming cost V 4 bases and J 3 bases, with 10 bases left between them. The germline CDR1 and CDR2 sequences are MGHRA and YSYEKL. Regarding this clone: Its antigen is currently unknown.

Measured with immunoSEQ multiplex PCR; TCRdb has only the in-frame clones, and not every one. The sample has more than 4,000 clones, around 80% seen once; the top ten hold approximately 14%. Sequencing was carried out using FFPE normal lung tissue adjacent to the tumor. This chain connects TRBV4-1 to TRBJ2-7, with unresolved D. The origin of this receptor is a person aged 50 to 70 with lung adenocarcinoma. The CDR3 protein is CASSPYFGYEQYF. The DNA of the CDR3 is TGCGCCAGCAGCCCCTATTTCGGCTACGAGCAGTACTTC.